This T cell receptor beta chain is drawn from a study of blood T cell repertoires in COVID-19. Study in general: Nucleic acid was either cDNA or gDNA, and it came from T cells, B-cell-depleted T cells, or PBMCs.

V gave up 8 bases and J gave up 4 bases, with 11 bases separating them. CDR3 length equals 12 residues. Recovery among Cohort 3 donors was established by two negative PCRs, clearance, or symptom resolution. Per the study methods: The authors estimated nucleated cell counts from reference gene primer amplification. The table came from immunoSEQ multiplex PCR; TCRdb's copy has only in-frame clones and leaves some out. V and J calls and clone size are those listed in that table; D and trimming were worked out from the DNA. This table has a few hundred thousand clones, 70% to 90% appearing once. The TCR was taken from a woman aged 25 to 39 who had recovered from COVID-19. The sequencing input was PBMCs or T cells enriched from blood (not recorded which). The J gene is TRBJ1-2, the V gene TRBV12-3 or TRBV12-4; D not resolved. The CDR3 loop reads CASVRGSYGYTF. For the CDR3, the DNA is TGTGCCAGCGTGAGAGGTAGCTATGGCTACACCTTC.